The 9 T cell receptor beta chains in this list originate from one sample, sequenced in a study of shared clonotypes between healthy human individuals. Clones were read by immunoSEQ multiplex PCR, and TCRdb kept only the in-frame ones, dropping some. Found here are 2.5 million or so clones, roughly nine tenths of them singletons; the top ten hold around 0.14%. The sequenced sample was naive CD4+ T cells sorted from blood. The subset is: CD45RA+ positively selected. These receptors all stem from a man aged 18 to 35 in good health.

This chain uses TRBV7-3 with TRBJ2-1; the match to TRBD2 covers 10 bases. The CDR3 contains 14 residues. Trimming took 0 bases from V and 13 from J; bases not matched to a gene: 6. The germline V gene encodes CDR1 SGHTA and CDR2 FQGTGA. CDR3 protein: CASSLTPGLAFQFF. As DNA, the CDR3 is TGTGCCAGCAGCTTAACGCCGGGACTAGCGTTCCAGTTCTTC. Drawing the rest from reference TRBV7-3 and TRBJ2-1, the complete variable domain is GAGVSQTPSNKVTEKGKYVELRCDPISGHTALYWYRQSLGQGPEFLIYFQGTGAADDSGLPNDRFFAVRPEGSVSTLKIQRTERGDSAVYLCASSLTPGLAFQFFGPGTRLTVL.

The genes are TRBV7-2 and TRBJ2-7; D perhaps matches TRBD1 (5 bases). CDR1 and CDR2 (germline): SGHTA, FQGNSA. The CDR3 loop spans 12 amino acids. Deletions cut 7 bases from V and 4 bases from J, with 11 bases between. CDR3 residues: CASTASGYEQYF. Here the CDR3 DNA reads TGTGCCAGCACCGCGTCAGGGTACGAGCAGTACTTC.

The chain has TRBV12-5 and TRBJ1-2, with unresolved D. The germline V gene encodes CDR1 LGHNT and CDR2 FRNRAP. The V and J ends lost 0 bases and 3 bases respectively, with 11 bases between them. The CDR3 runs 15 residues. Here the CDR3 reads CASGLVLWRDYGYTF. Here the CDR3 DNA reads TGTGCTAGTGGTTTGGTACTCTGGAGGGACTATGGCTACACCTTC.

The chain employs TRBV6-4 and TRBJ1-5; no definite D call. Trimming pared 5 bases from V and 1 base from J, leaving 6 bases between. The CDR3 loop spans 13 amino acids. The germline V gene encodes CDR1 MRHNA and CDR2 SNTAGT. The CDR3 DNA reads as TGTGCCAGCAGTCAGGAGAGCAATCAGCCCCAGCATTTT. It specifies CASSQESNQPQHF.

About this clone itself: Other DNA sequences within the sample encode an identical CDR3. This rearrangement joins TRBV6-5 to TRBJ2-2; D remains unclear. Germline CDR1 and CDR2: MNHEY and SVGAGI. Between the trimmed V and J ends, which lost 2 bases and 0 bases, there was a span of 7 bases. CDR3 length equals 15 residues. CDR3 nucleotide sequence: TGTGCCAGCAGTTACAGACTGGCGAACACCGGGGAGCTGTTTTTT. Its protein product is CASSYRLANTGELFF.

V and J are TRBV5-4 and TRBJ2-5; D unresolved. V was shortened by 0 bases and J by 2 bases, with 8 bases between the two germline ends. The length of the CDR3 is 14 residues. Germline V gives CDR1 SGHNT, CDR2 YYREEE (reference sequence). The CDR3 loop is CASSLDGNQETQYF. Written as DNA, the CDR3 is TGTGCCAGCAGCTTGGACGGCAATCAAGAGACCCAGTACTTC.

Of note for this clone: The same CDR3 arises from other DNA sequences in this sample as well. The chain recombines TRBV30 with TRBJ2-7; D call uncertain. Germline assignment: CDR1 GTSNPN and CDR2 SVGIG (reference sequence). The CDR3 is made up of 11 amino acids. Trimming pared 3 bases from V and 1 base from J, leaving 4 bases between. The CDR3 region has the DNA TGTGCCTGGAGGGGGTCCTACGAGCAGTACTTC. Its protein is CAWRGSYEQYF.

This chain uses TRBV18 with TRBJ1-1; D may be TRBD1 (5 bases). Trimming shortened V by 6 bases and J by 5 bases, and 16 bases separated the two germline ends. CDR1 and CDR2 (germline): KGHSH, LQKENI. This CDR3 is built from 14 residues. The CDR3 DNA follows: TGTGCCAGCTCTCCAAGGCAGGGCCGGACTGAAGCTTTCTTT. This gives the protein CASSPRQGRTEAFF.

Regarding this clone: At the DNA level, this CDR3 is encoded by other sequences in the same sample as well. V gene TRBV9 combines with J gene TRBJ2-2, with 9 bases aligning to TRBD2. This CDR3 region has 16 residues. Germline values: CDR1 SGDLS, CDR2 YYNGEE. The J segment lost 0 bases and the V segment lost 2 bases, leaving 2 bases of the junction unmatched. This CDR3 is CASSVASGANTGELFF. The CDR3 coding sequence is TGTGCCAGCAGCGTTGCTAGCGGGGCGAACACCGGGGAGCTGTTTTTT.